This entry lists 4 T cell receptor beta chains sequenced from one sample in a study of cytomegalovirus exposure and HLA in healthy donors. With 60 Vbeta and 13 Jbeta primers, the PCR was carried out. Repertoires were generated with immunoSEQ multiplex PCR, while TCRdb's copy carries only in-frame clones and drops some. The table shows about 38,000 clones, with around three fifths occurring only once. Sample: PBMCs. The origin of the receptors is a man aged 45-65 years in good health and CMV-seropositive.

This rearrangement joins TRBV27 to TRBJ1-5, with a weak D call TRBD1 (6 bases). The CDR3 spans 12 residues. Germline CDR1 MNHEY, CDR2 SMNVEV (reference sequence). The V and J ends lost 8 bases and 4 bases respectively, with 9 bases between them. The CDR3 DNA sequence: TGTGCCAGCGGACAGATAAATCAGCCCCAGCATTTT. It codes for CASGQINQPQHF.

The chain joins TRBV5-4 to TRBJ1-2, with 7 bases matching TRBD1. V was pared by 3 bases and J by 4 bases, with 15 bases of the junction left unmatched. Germline loops: CDR1 SGHNT, CDR2 YYREEE (reference sequence). The CDR3 contains 17 residues. CDR3 coding DNA: TGTGCCAGCAGCTCACAGACCGGGACAGATATTACCTATGGCTACACCTTC. It specifies CASSSQTGTDITYGYTF.

The chain links TRBV21-1 to TRBJ1-5; the D segment call TRBD1 is taken from the table without a DNA check. TRBV21-1 represents a pseudogene. This CDR3 contains 16 residues. CDR3 coding DNA: TGTGCCAGCAGCCCCCGGACAGGGGAGGGAAATCAGCCCCAGCATTTT. Amino acid sequence: CASSPRTGEGNQPQHF.

The genes are TRBV15 and TRBJ2-3, with TRBD2 matching 7 bases. The CDR3 sequence is 14 residues long. Trimming at V came to 6 bases and at J to 2 bases, leaving 5 bases not matched to a gene. Germline loops: CDR1 LNHNV, CDR2 YYDKDF (reference sequence). This CDR3 reads CATRGGADTDTQYF. CDR3 nucleotides: TGTGCCACCAGGGGAGGGGCAGACACAGATACGCAGTATTTT.